This entry features one T cell receptor beta chain sequence. Germline CDR1 MGHRA, CDR2 YSYEKL. J gave up 3 bases and V 1 base, and 2 bases lay outside the gene matches. The CDR3 is made up of 16 amino acids. Clones were read by immunoSEQ multiplex PCR, and TCRdb kept only the in-frame ones, dropping some. The repertoire holds 100,000 or so clones, about nine tenths seen once, with around 0.94% in the top ten. The data derive from a study of blood T cell repertoires in COVID-19. The gene calls are TRBV4-1 and TRBJ2-2, with 10 bases identical to TRBD2. Material for sequencing was peripheral blood. This sequence was found in a man in his sixties with acute or convalescent COVID-19. DNA for the CDR3: TGCGCCAGCAGCCAAGGCCTAGCGGGAGACACCGGGGAGCTGTTTTTT. This translates into CASSQGLAGDTGELFF.